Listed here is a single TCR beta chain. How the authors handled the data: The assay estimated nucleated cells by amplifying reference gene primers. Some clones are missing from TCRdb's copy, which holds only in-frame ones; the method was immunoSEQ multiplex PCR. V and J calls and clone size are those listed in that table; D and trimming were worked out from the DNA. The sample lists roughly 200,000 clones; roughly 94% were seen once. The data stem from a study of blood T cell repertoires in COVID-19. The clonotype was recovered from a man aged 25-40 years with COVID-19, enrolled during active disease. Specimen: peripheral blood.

The CDR3 spells CATSRGETSGGNDEQFF. The CDR3 DNA follows: TGTGCCACCAGCAGGGGAGAAACTAGCGGGGGGAACGATGAGCAGTTCTTC. V is TRBV15 and J is TRBJ2-1; TRBD2 aligns across 12 bases. V was clipped by 3 bases and J by 8 bases; unmatched bases: 11. The germline CDR1 and CDR2 sequences are LNHNV and YYDKDF (reference sequence). The CDR3 is made up of 17 amino acids.